What follows is one T cell receptor beta chain and its context. This specimen belongs to a study of blood T cell repertoires in COVID-19. Study summary: Samples of COVID-19 (acute and convalescent) were obtained from the United States, Italy and Spain.

Libraries were prepared by immunoSEQ multiplex PCR; TCRdb keeps only in-frame clonotypes and omits some of them. Of hundreds of thousands of clones in the sample, 70% to 90% were seen once. Germline CDR1 MDHEN, CDR2 SYDVKM. This CDR3 has 15 residues. V lost 2 bases to trimming and J lost 6 bases; unmatched junction nucleotides: 6. The rearrangement joins TRBV28 to TRBJ2-2; TRBD2 agrees at 7 bases. Sequencing was done on a sample of PBMCs or T cells enriched from blood (not recorded which). This receptor was taken from a woman aged 40 to 50 who had recovered from COVID-19. CDR3 loop: CASSLAGGTAGELFF. The CDR3 region has the DNA TGTGCCAGCAGTTTAGCCGGGGGGACCGCCGGGGAGCTGTTTTTT.